The clone carrying this T cell receptor (beta chain) was observed at least ten times. The antigen is undetermined. This sample is drawn from a study of neurological immune-mediated disorders. Study-level results: No CDR3 amino acid sequences were shared by expanded clones across subjects, suggesting private repertoires in all groups.

The germline CDR1 and CDR2 sequences are LGHDT and YNNKEL (reference sequence). Trimming stripped 6 bases from V and 0 bases from J, with 11 bases between. The CDR3 covers 14 residues. TCRdb recomputed calls from the 5' RACE reads with MiXCR, one row per CDR3 protein. The profile shows about 46,000 distinct CDR3 sequences, 1.5% to 2% of them singletons. This receptor was identified in a woman aged 40 to 55 with multiple sclerosis. The chain has TRBV3-1 and TRBJ1-1, with D perhaps matching TRBD1 (5 bases). The sequencing sample was made of PBMCs. The CDR3 DNA is TGTGCCAGCAGTGCCCGGGGGATGAACACTGAAGCTTTCTTT. Translated, it gives CASSARGMNTEAFF.